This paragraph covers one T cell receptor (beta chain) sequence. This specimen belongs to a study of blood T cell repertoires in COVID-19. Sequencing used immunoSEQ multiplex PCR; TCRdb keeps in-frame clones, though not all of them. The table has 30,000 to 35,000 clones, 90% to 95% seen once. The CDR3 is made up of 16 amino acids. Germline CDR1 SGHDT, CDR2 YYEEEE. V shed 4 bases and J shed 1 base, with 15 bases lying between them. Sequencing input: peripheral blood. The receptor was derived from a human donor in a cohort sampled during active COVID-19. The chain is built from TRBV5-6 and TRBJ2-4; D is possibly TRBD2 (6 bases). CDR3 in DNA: TGTGCCAGCAGCATGTATCGGGGAGGTGCCAAAAACATTCAGTACTTC. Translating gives CASSMYRGGAKNIQYF. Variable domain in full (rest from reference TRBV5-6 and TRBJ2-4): DAGVTQSPTHLIKTRGQQVTLRCSPKSGHDTVSWYQQALGQGPQFIFQYYEEEERQRGNFPDRFSGHQFPNYSSELNVNALLLGDSALYLCASSMYRGGAKNIQYFGAGTRLSVL.